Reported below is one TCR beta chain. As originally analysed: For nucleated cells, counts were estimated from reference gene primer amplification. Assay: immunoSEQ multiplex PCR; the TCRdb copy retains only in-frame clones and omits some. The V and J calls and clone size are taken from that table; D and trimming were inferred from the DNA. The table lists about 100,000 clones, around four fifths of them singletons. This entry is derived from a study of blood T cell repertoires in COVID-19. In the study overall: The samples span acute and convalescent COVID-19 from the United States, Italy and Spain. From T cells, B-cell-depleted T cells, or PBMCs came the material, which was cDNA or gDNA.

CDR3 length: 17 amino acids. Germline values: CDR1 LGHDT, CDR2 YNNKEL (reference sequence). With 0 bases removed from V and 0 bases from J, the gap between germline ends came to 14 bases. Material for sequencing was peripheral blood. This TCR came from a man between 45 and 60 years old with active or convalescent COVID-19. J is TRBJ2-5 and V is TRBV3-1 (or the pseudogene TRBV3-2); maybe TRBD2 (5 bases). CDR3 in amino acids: CASSQDTAGFYQETQYF. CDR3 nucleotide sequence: TGTGCCAGCAGCCAAGATACGGCGGGTTTTTACCAAGAGACCCAGTACTTC.